These T cell receptor beta chains were read from a single sample in a study of blood T cells in healthy people across ages. TCRdb re-analysed the 5' RACE reads in MiXCR, keeping a single row per CDR3 protein. The data contain roughly 1.4 million distinct CDR3 sequences, roughly 60% of them singletons. The specimen sequenced was blood. The source is a man younger than 35 in good health. Both conserved end residues are part of each CDR3. Fields, in order: CDR3 DNA, CDR3 protein, clone size, D gene, J gene, V gene. D genes are given only for firm matches. Rows may omit the clone size; those that give it use once, few, many or a size class.

CDR3nt: TGTGCCAGCAGTGTTCAGGCAATACTAGCCAGAAACATTCAGTACTTC
CDR3aa: CASSVQAILARNIQYF
abundance: NA
d_gene: NA
j_gene: TRBJ2-4
v_gene: TRBV2

CDR3nt: TGCGCCAGCAGCCAAGTGTCCCAGGGGGCGACCAATGAGCAGTTCTTC
CDR3aa: CASSQVSQGATNEQFF
abundance: NA
d_gene: TRBD1
j_gene: TRBJ2-1
v_gene: TRBV4-3

CDR3nt: TGTGCCAGCATGAGCGCACCCTACAATGAGCAGTTCTTC
CDR3aa: CASMSAPYNEQFF
abundance: NA
d_gene: NA
j_gene: TRBJ2-1
v_gene: TRBV27

CDR3nt: TGTGCCAGCAGGCCTCGGGGCGGGGGCTACGAGCAGTACTTC
CDR3aa: CASRPRGGGYEQYF
abundance: NA
d_gene: TRBD2
j_gene: TRBJ2-7
v_gene: TRBV6-5

CDR3nt: TGTACCAGCAGTTTACTGGTCTCGGGGGCCAACGTCCTGACTTTC
CDR3aa: CTSSLLVSGANVLTF
abundance: once
d_gene: NA
j_gene: TRBJ2-6
v_gene: TRBV27

CDR3nt: TGTGCCAGCAGCTTAGTAGCCTTCACCTCCTACAATGAGCAGTTCTTC
CDR3aa: CASSLVAFTSYNEQFF
abundance: NA
d_gene: NA
j_gene: TRBJ2-1
v_gene: TRBV7-9

CDR3nt: TGCAGTGCTCCCCAAGGCCCTACCTACGAGCAGTACTTC
CDR3aa: CSAPQGPTYEQYF
abundance: NA
d_gene: NA
j_gene: TRBJ2-7
v_gene: TRBV20-1

CDR3nt: TGTGCCATCAAGAACGACAGTTCTCAAGAGACCCAGTACTTC
CDR3aa: CAIKNDSSQETQYF
abundance: NA
d_gene: NA
j_gene: TRBJ2-5
v_gene: TRBV10-3

CDR3nt: TGTGCCAGCAGCCGCGGACTAGTAGGCTATGAGCAGTTCTTC
CDR3aa: CASSRGLVGYEQFF
abundance: few
d_gene: TRBD2
j_gene: TRBJ2-1
v_gene: TRBV7-9

CDR3nt: TGCAGCACTTCGGGACAGGGGACCTACAATGAGCAGTTCTTC
CDR3aa: CSTSGQGTYNEQFF
abundance: many
d_gene: TRBD1
j_gene: TRBJ2-1
v_gene: TRBV29-1